A selection of T cell receptor beta chains follows, all from one sample in a study of T-cell memory formation after mild COVID-19. In TCRdb, the 5' RACE reads were re-called with MiXCR into one record per CDR3 protein. This table holds 280,000 or so distinct CDR3 sequences, 8% to 9% found once. The sample consisted of PBMCs or a T cell subset sorted from them (not recorded which). These receptor sequences come from a man younger than 35 who had mild COVID-19 (a few samples of this study predate the infection). Cell type and time point are not known. CDR3s include the opening cysteine and the closing phenylalanine or tryptophan. Fields, in order: J gene, D gene, clone size, V gene, CDR3 DNA, CDR3 protein. D genes are given only for firm matches. Part of the rows lack a size; the others show once, few, many or a class for expanded clones.

>TRBJ2-1|TRBD1|few|TRBV25-1
TGTGCCAGCAGTGACACCCCCGGGACAGGGGAGGGTGAGCAGTTCTTC
CASSDTPGTGEGEQFF
>TRBJ2-2|NA|few|TRBV6-5
TGTGCCAGCGGTGGAACACCGAACACCGGGGAGCTGTTTTTT
CASGGTPNTGELFF
>TRBJ2-3|NA|NA|TRBV3-1
TGTGCCAGCAGCCAAGGGACGACGACTCACACAGATACGCAGTATTTT
CASSQGTTTHTDTQYF
>TRBJ1-4|NA|NA|TRBV6-6
TGTGCCAGCAGGACAGATCCCAATAATGAAAAACTGTTTTTT
CASRTDPNNEKLFF
>TRBJ2-1|TRBD1|few|TRBV24-1
TGTGCCACCAGTGATTACGGGACAGGGGGTTACAATGAGCAGTTCTTC
CATSDYGTGGYNEQFF
>TRBJ1-2|NA|NA|TRBV28
TGTGCCAGCAGTTTACCAGGGAGGAATGGCTACACCTTC
CASSLPGRNGYTF
>TRBJ1-4|NA|NA|TRBV9
TGTGCCAGCAGCGTTGGGGTTGCAACTAATGAAAAACTGTTTTTT
CASSVGVATNEKLFF
>TRBJ1-1|NA|NA|TRBV7-3
TGTGCCAGCAGACGAACGACAGGGAACACTGAAGCTTTCTTT
CASRRTTGNTEAFF
>TRBJ1-3|TRBD1|few|TRBV5-1
TGCGCCAGCAGCTATGGACAGGGGATAGGTGGAAACACCATATATTTT
CASSYGQGIGGNTIYF
>TRBJ2-5|NA|many|TRBV20-1
TGCAGTGCCCCTGGGCAGGGGCAAGAGACCCAGTACTTC
CSAPGQGQETQYF
>TRBJ1-1|NA|NA|TRBV6-6
TGTGCCAGCAGTTACTCGAGGACGGGTGGGTTTAAGACTGAAGCTTTCTTT
CASSYSRTGGFKTEAFF
>TRBJ1-3|NA|NA|TRBV15
TGTGCCACCAGGCCCGGGGGAAATCGAAACACCATATATTTT
CATRPGGNRNTIYF
>TRBJ2-1|TRBD2|few|TRBV4-3
TGCGCCACCAGGAGGGGACTAGCGGACAATGAGCAGTTCTTC
CATRRGLADNEQFF
>TRBJ2-1|NA|few|TRBV20-1
TGCAGTGCCGCTGGAGGGGGGAATGAGCAGTTCTTC
CSAAGGGNEQFF
>TRBJ2-3|NA|many|TRBV29-1
TGCAGCGTTGAAGATGGGGGCTCGGATACGCAGTATTTT
CSVEDGGSDTQYF
>TRBJ1-5|NA|NA|TRBV6-5
TGTGCCAGCAGCACGTCCAGGGGCAATCAGCCCCAGCATTTT
CASSTSRGNQPQHF
>TRBJ1-5|TRBD1|few|TRBV7-2
TGTGCCAGCAGCTTTAGGACAGGGGCTCCTCAGCCCCAGCATTTT
CASSFRTGAPQPQHF
>TRBJ1-2|TRBD1|NA|TRBV7-2
TGTGCCAGCAGCTCCCTGGGACAGGACGGAGGCTACACCTTC
CASSSLGQDGGYTF
>TRBJ1-1|NA|NA|TRBV15
TGTGCCACTACGGAAGGGACTAACACTGAAGCTTTCTTT
CATTEGTNTEAFF
>TRBJ2-7|TRBD1|NA|TRBV2
TGTGCCAGCTGTCATCCGGGACAGGGAAGAGAGAGTTCCTACGAGCAGTACTTC
CASCHPGQGRESSYEQYF
>TRBJ2-5|NA|NA|TRBV12-3/TRBV12-4
TGTGCCAGCAGTTCGGAGGGGCGAGAGACCCAGTACTTC
CASSSEGRETQYF
>TRBJ2-3|NA|NA|TRBV5-1
TGCGCCAGCAGCTTGGCTGCTGGCCCGGATACGCAGTATTTT
CASSLAAGPDTQYF
>TRBJ1-5|NA|few|TRBV20-1
TGCAGTGCTCGAACGCGGGTAATCAGCAATCAGCCCCAGCATTTT
CSARTRVISNQPQHF
>TRBJ1-1|NA|NA|TRBV2
TGTGCCAGCAGAGAAGGGAGGGGATGGAACACTGAAGCTTTCTTT
CASREGRGWNTEAFF
>TRBJ2-6|NA|NA|TRBV7-6
TGTGCCAGCAGCTCCGGGACTCCCGGGGCCAACGTCCTGACTTTC
CASSSGTPGANVLTF
>TRBJ2-5|TRBD1|few|TRBV2
TGTGCCAGCAGTGAGGACAGGGACCATTACTTC
CASSEDRDHYF
>TRBJ1-6|NA|NA|TRBV27
TGTGCCAGCAGACGTACCTGGGACGGGGATTCACCCCTCCACTTT
CASRRTWDGDSPLHF
>TRBJ2-2|TRBD1|NA|TRBV3-1
TGTGCCAGCAGCCAAGCTTGGACAGGGCCCACCGGGGAGCTGTTTTTT
CASSQAWTGPTGELFF
>TRBJ2-2|NA|NA|TRBV11-3
TGTGCCAGCAGCCGCAGGGAAAACACCGGGGAGCTGTTTTTT
CASSRRENTGELFF
>TRBJ1-2|NA|many|TRBV5-1
TGCGCCAGCAGCGACATCCCAGGAGACCCTAACTATGGCTACACCTTC
CASSDIPGDPNYGYTF
>TRBJ1-2|NA|NA|TRBV6-1
TGTGCCAGCAGCGCGACAGGCCTCTATGGCTACACCTTC
CASSATGLYGYTF
>TRBJ2-1|NA|few|TRBV14
TGTGCCAGCAGCCAAGGGACTGCCAGCTCCTACAATGAGCAGTTCTTC
CASSQGTASSYNEQFF
>TRBJ1-5|NA|NA|TRBV6-5
TGTGCCAGCAGTTACTCGCGGGGAAGCCCCCAGCATTTT
CASSYSRGSPQHF
>TRBJ2-5|NA|NA|TRBV5-1
TGCGCCAGCAAGGCAGGGTTCCAAGAGACCCAGTACTTC
CASKAGFQETQYF
>TRBJ2-7|TRBD2|many|TRBV6-6
TGTGCCAGCTACGGGGGGGACTCCTACGAGCAGTACTTC
CASYGGDSYEQYF
>TRBJ2-7|NA|few|TRBV7-6
TGTGCCAGCAGCCGGGTGGGGGTCCACGAGCAGTACTTC
CASSRVGVHEQYF
>TRBJ2-3|NA|NA|TRBV24-1
TGTGCCACCAGTGATACAGGGCTTAAACCAGATACGCAGTATTTT
CATSDTGLKPDTQYF
>TRBJ1-1|NA|many|TRBV29-1
TGCAGCGTCAGGGTGATCACTGAAGCTTTCTTT
CSVRVITEAFF
>TRBJ2-3|NA|NA|TRBV4-3
TGCGCCAGCAGCCAAGACGGGCCCAGCACAGATACGCAGTATTTT
CASSQDGPSTDTQYF
>TRBJ1-1|NA|few|TRBV3-1
TGTGCCAGCAGCCAGAGCGGGGCAGGGCGGTGGACTGAAGCTTTCTTT
CASSQSGAGRWTEAFF
>TRBJ2-3|TRBD2|NA|TRBV4-2
TGTGCCAGCAGCCAAGCTGCTAGCGGGGGTAGCACAGATACGCAGTATTTT
CASSQAASGGSTDTQYF
>TRBJ2-7|NA|few|TRBV30
TGTGCCTGGCGGGCTTTCGGCGAGCAGTACTTC
CAWRAFGEQYF
>TRBJ2-7|NA|few|TRBV5-1
TGCGCCAGCAGCTCTCACGGCCAAACAGCCTACGAGCAGTACTTC
CASSSHGQTAYEQYF
>TRBJ1-2|NA|NA|TRBV7-9
TGTGCCAGCAGCTTAAGCGGTCCACCTGTTGCTAACTATGGCTACACCTTC
CASSLSGPPVANYGYTF
>TRBJ1-5|TRBD1|NA|TRBV6-5
TGTGCCAGCAGTTCCGGGACAGGGTACCATCAGCCCCAGCATTTT
CASSSGTGYHQPQHF
>TRBJ1-1|NA|many|TRBV6-2/TRBV6-3
TGTGCCAGCAGTTTTCCAGGGTGGGAGACTGAAGCTTTCTTT
CASSFPGWETEAFF
>TRBJ2-6|NA|few|TRBV19
TGTGCCAGTAGTAAGTTGACAGGCCGCTCTGGGGCCAACGTCCTGACTTTC
CASSKLTGRSGANVLTF
>TRBJ2-5|TRBD1|NA|TRBV5-1
TGCGCCAGCAGCTCCGGGACAGAAAAAGAGACCCAGTACTTC
CASSSGTEKETQYF
>TRBJ1-4|NA|many|TRBV4-1
TGCGCCAGCAGCCAAGAAGGCAGTTTGGGAGAAAAACTGTTTTTT
CASSQEGSLGEKLFF
>TRBJ1-1|NA|NA|TRBV5-1
TGCGCCAGCAGCTTGGACAGTGAAGCTTTCTTT
CASSLDSEAFF